These 18 T cell receptor beta chains originate from one sample sequenced in a study of T cell responses to AZD1222 COVID-19 vaccine. Repertoires were generated with immunoSEQ multiplex PCR, while TCRdb's copy carries only in-frame clones and drops some. The profile shows tens of thousands of clones, roughly 88% of them singletons. Sequencing used peripheral blood, obtained 28 days after the second AZD1222 dose. The source of these receptors is an adult who received the AZD1222 COVID-19 vaccine.

In its sample, this clone was seen many times. V gene TRBV6-5 combines with J gene TRBJ2-7, with TRBD1 matching 7 bases. Germline V gene lookup returns CDR1 MNHEY and CDR2 SVGAGI. CDR3 length equals 14 residues. The ends lost 10 bases at V and 0 bases at J; junction bases unmatched: 9. The CDR3 protein is CATTTGIVSYEQYF. In DNA form, the CDR3 reads TGTGCCACCACGACAGGGATCGTCTCCTACGAGCAGTACTTC.

This rearrangement joins TRBV24-1 to TRBJ2-2; D gene uncertain. The CDR3 has 15 amino acids. The germline V gene encodes CDR1 KGHDR and CDR2 SFDVKD. V lost 4 bases, J lost 0 bases, and 8 bases lay in between. CDR3 protein: CATSDPGSNTGELFF. The CDR3 DNA reads TGTGCCACCAGTGACCCCGGGTCGAACACCGGGGAGCTGTTTTTT.

This rearrangement joins TRBV9 to TRBJ2-7, with D maybe TRBD2 (6 bases). CDR1 is SGDLS and CDR2 is YYNGEE in the germline V gene. V lost 0 bases to trimming and J lost 0 bases, with 10 bases between them. CDR3 length: 15 amino acids. The CDR3 DNA sequence: TGTGCCAGCAGCGTAGGGGGGGAAAGCTCCTACGAGCAGTACTTC. Translation: CASSVGGESSYEQYF.

This chain uses TRBV4-2 with TRBJ2-1, with 8 bases identical to TRBD1. J was trimmed by 8 bases and V by 0 bases; bases with no gene match: 9. This CDR3 comprises 16 residues. In germline, CDR1 is LGHNA, CDR2 YNFKEQ. The CDR3 loop is CASSQEAGGASDEQFF. DNA of the CDR3: TGTGCCAGCAGCCAAGAGGCAGGGGGCGCGTCGGATGAGCAGTTCTTC.

The chain links TRBV4-3 to TRBJ1-3, with 11 positions matching TRBD1. The CDR3 has 15 residues. Germline CDR1 LGHNA, CDR2 YSLEER. With V trimmed by 4 bases and J by 6 bases, 5 bases remained unmatched. CDR3 amino acids: CASSPGTGGENTIYF. The CDR3 nucleotides read TGCGCCAGCAGCCCAGGGACAGGGGGGGAAAACACCATATATTTT.

This chain uses TRBV11-2 with TRBJ2-3, with TRBD2 identical over 7 bases. The CDR3 consists of 15 residues. Germline values: CDR1 SGHAT, CDR2 FQNNGV. J gave up 4 bases and V 5 bases, and 9 bases lay outside the gene matches. The CDR3 DNA is TGTGCCAGCAGCACCAGACTAGCTAGGGCAGATACGCAGTATTTT. Translated, it gives CASSTRLARADTQYF.

This sequence joins TRBV9 and TRBJ2-3; 8 nucleotides agree with TRBD2. The CDR3 is 17 residues long. Germline lookup yields CDR1 SGDLS and CDR2 YYNGEE. V shed 1 base and J 0 bases; nucleotides not matched to a gene: 7. The CDR3, as DNA: TGTGCCAGCAGCGTATTAGGTAGCGGGGCTAGCACAGATACGCAGTATTTT. Its translation is CASSVLGSGASTDTQYF.

The chain uses TRBV20-1 and TRBJ2-7; TRBD1 might be the D (6 bases). Germline lookup yields CDR1 DFQATT and CDR2 SNEGSKA (reference sequence). Trimming removed 3 bases at V and 3 bases at J, with 18 bases between. CDR3 length equals 15 residues. The CDR3, as DNA: TGCAGTGCTAGTTCTTGGCAGGGGTCCCGCTACGAGCAGTACTTC. It translates to CSASSWQGSRYEQYF.

The rearrangement joins TRBV29-1 to TRBJ2-7; the D is unclear. The germline gives CDR1 SQVTM, CDR2 ANQGSEA. This CDR3 spans 13 amino acids. Trimming stripped 5 bases from V and 3 bases from J, with 14 bases between. The CDR3 DNA is TGCAGCGTTCTCAGTGGGAATTACTACGAGCAGTACTTC. It yields the protein CSVLSGNYYEQYF.

This chain connects TRBV27 to TRBJ1-6, with 9 positions matching TRBD1. Trimming took 3 bases from V and 9 from J; bases not matched to a gene: 6. Per the germline V gene, CDR1 is MNHEY and CDR2 is SMNVEV (reference sequence). The CDR3 loop spans 15 amino acids. The CDR3 reads CASSLGQGVSSPLHF. CDR3 DNA: TGTGCCAGCAGTTTGGGACAGGGTGTGAGTTCACCCCTCCACTTT.

V is TRBV6-5 and J is TRBJ2-7; 10 nucleotides agree with TRBD1. CDR1 and CDR2 from the germline V gene are MNHEY and SVGAGI. V was pared by 10 bases and J by 3 bases, with 6 bases of the junction left unmatched. The CDR3 is 13 residues long. The CDR3 region is CAIWTGGVYEQYF. DNA of the CDR3: TGTGCCATATGGACAGGGGGAGTCTACGAGCAGTACTTC.

The chain recombines TRBV7-8 with TRBJ2-1; no reliable D call. Germline CDR1 reads SGHVS; CDR2 reads FQNEAQ. V lost 0 bases and J 3 bases, leaving 3 bases between the germline ends. The CDR3 covers 13 residues. CDR3 in amino acids: CASSLALYNEQFF. The CDR3, as DNA: TGTGCCAGCAGCTTAGCCCTCTACAATGAGCAGTTCTTC.

This chain links TRBV7-5 with TRBJ2-2; the tabulated D call, TRBD2, remains unverified against the DNA. TRBV7-5 is flagged as a pseudogene. The CDR3 covers 17 residues. CDR3 sequence: CARSIPGLAGLAGELFF. Here the CDR3 DNA reads TGTGCCAGAAGCATTCCCGGACTAGCGGGGTTGGCCGGGGAGCTGTTTTTT.

The chain has TRBV7-2 and TRBJ1-6; 7 nucleotides agree with TRBD1. The germline CDR1 and CDR2 sequences are SGHTA and FQGNSA. The CDR3 spans 15 residues. With V trimmed by 1 base and J by 10 bases, 7 bases remained unmatched. CDR3 residues: CASSLEGAVGSPLHF. CDR3 DNA: TGTGCCAGCAGCTTAGAGGGGGCGGTGGGATCACCCCTCCACTTT.

CDR3 sequence (DNA): TGTGCCAGCAGTGAGCCCGGAGGGGGGTACGCTGAAGCTTTCTTT. Translating it yields CASSEPGGGYAEAFF. The chain recombines TRBV25-1 with TRBJ1-1; D is perhaps TRBD1 (6 bases). The CDR3 covers 15 residues. CDR1 and CDR2 from the germline V gene are MGHDK and SYGVNS. V lost 3 bases and J lost 6, with 17 bases in between.

This clone appeared a single time. The chain couples TRBV28 to TRBJ2-4, with D possibly being TRBD1 (5 bases). V lost 3 bases, J lost 0 bases, and 12 bases lay in between. Per germline, CDR1 MDHEN and CDR2 SYDVKM. The CDR3 has 16 amino acids. As DNA, the CDR3 is TGTGCCAGCAGTTTCGACAGCAGTCTAGCCAAAAACATTCAGTACTTC. It codes for CASSFDSSLAKNIQYF.

The CDR3 region has the DNA TGTGCCTGGGGTCAGGATGAGGGGGCAAAAAAGACCCAGTACTTC. Amino acids: CAWGQDEGAKKTQYF. The chain has TRBV30 and TRBJ2-5, with 7 bases matching TRBD1. There are 15 residues in the CDR3. The ends lost 5 bases at V and 6 bases at J; junction bases unmatched: 15. Germline V gives CDR1 GTSNPN, CDR2 SVGIG (reference sequence).

The table lists this clone with a count of one. The V gene is TRBV24-1, the J gene TRBJ2-7; 9 bases map to TRBD1. The CDR3 spans 15 residues. Germline CDR1 reads KGHDR; CDR2 reads SFDVKD. V dropped 3 bases and J dropped 4; count of bases not matched to a gene: 6. The CDR3 bases are TGTGCCACCAGTGATACAGGGGGCTTAGGGTACGAGCAGTACTTC. It is translated as CATSDTGGLGYEQYF.